Listed below are T cell receptor beta chains from one sample, sequenced in a study of CD8 T cells in Susac syndrome. TCRdb reanalysed the immunoSEQ multiplex PCR reads using MiXCR and keeps one entry per CDR3 protein. The sample lists over 200,000 distinct CDR3 sequences, around 93% occurring once. The specimen sequenced was CD4+ T cells from PBMCs. The origin of the receptors is a human donor with multiple sclerosis. Both conserved end residues are part of each CDR3. D genes are given only for firm matches. Clone sizes are given selectively: once, few, many, or a class where the clone is expanded.

CASSLRFDQPQHF,TGTGCCAGCAGCTTGCGGTTTGATCAGCCCCAGCATTTT,.,.,TRBV5-6,TRBJ1-5
CSASEQAVKTDTQYF,TGCAGTGCTAGTGAACAAGCGGTAAAGACAGATACGCAGTATTTT,.,.,TRBV20-1,TRBJ2-3
CSARSGSTDTQYF,TGCAGTGCTAGGTCTGGGAGCACAGATACGCAGTATTTT,.,.,TRBV20-1,TRBJ2-3
CAWATEGHRGTGELFF,TGTGCCTGGGCGACGGAAGGTCACAGGGGTACCGGGGAGCTGTTTTTT,.,TRBD1,TRBV30,TRBJ2-2
CASSQEGRGRGNTEAFF,TGTGCCAGCAGCCAAGAGGGAAGGGGCCGAGGGAACACTGAAGCTTTCTTT,.,.,TRBV4-2,TRBJ1-1
CSARDGRGRSYEQYF,TGCAGTGCTAGAGATGGCCGGGGGCGATCCTACGAGCAGTACTTC,.,.,TRBV20-1,TRBJ2-7
CASSSKGQSTDTQYF,TGTGCCAGCAGCTCTAAGGGGCAGAGCACAGATACGCAGTATTTT,.,.,TRBV7-3,TRBJ2-3
CASTRGFDSQETQYF,TGTGCTAGCACCCGGGGGTTCGACAGTCAAGAGACCCAGTACTTC,.,.,TRBV7-7,TRBJ2-5
CAWSIGGRTEAFF,TGTGCCTGGAGTATTGGGGGCCGTACTGAAGCTTTCTTT,.,.,TRBV30,TRBJ1-1
CASTLGGGTGELFF,TGTGCCAGCACCCTAGGGGGTGGGACCGGGGAGCTGTTTTTT,.,.,TRBV3-1,TRBJ2-2
CATSRDLTGTPGGYTF,TGTGCCACCAGCAGAGATCTTACAGGCACCCCGGGTGGCTACACCTTC,.,.,TRBV15,TRBJ1-2
CASSPLMLQETQYF,TGCGCCAGCAGCCCCTTGATGCTACAAGAGACCCAGTACTTC,.,.,TRBV5-1,TRBJ2-5
CASSLVGSSYNEQFF,TGTGCCAGCAGCTTGGTGGGCAGCTCCTACAATGAGCAGTTCTTC,.,.,TRBV5-4,TRBJ2-1
CASSPGRVYNSPLHF,TGTGCCAGCAGCCCTGGGCGGGTGTATAATTCACCCCTCCACTTT,.,.,TRBV6-5,TRBJ1-6
CSVEDVRLGETQYF,TGCAGCGTTGAAGATGTCAGACTAGGGGAGACCCAGTACTTC,.,.,TRBV29-1,TRBJ2-5
CASSPFSTDTQYF,TGTGCCAGCAGCCCCTTCTCCACAGATACGCAGTATTTT,.,.,TRBV11-2,TRBJ2-3
CASTSRGGSVYNEQFF,TGTGCCAGCACCTCACGAGGGGGCAGTGTATACAATGAGCAGTTCTTC,.,TRBD1,TRBV28,TRBJ2-1
CASSVDAGARRQFF,TGTGCCAGCAGCGTAGATGCGGGGGCGCGGAGGCAGTTCTTC,.,.,TRBV9,TRBJ2-1
CASSPLPGELFF,TGTGCCAGTAGTCCCCTCCCCGGGGAGCTGTTTTTT,.,.,TRBV19,TRBJ2-2
CAWSAPMGVNSPLHF,TGTGCCTGGAGTGCACCTATGGGGGTTAATTCACCCCTCCACTTT,.,.,TRBV30,TRBJ1-6
CSARDLERGGLNEQFF,TGCAGTGCTAGAGATCTCGAGCGGGGGGGCCTCAATGAGCAGTTCTTC,once,TRBD2,TRBV20-1,TRBJ2-1
CASNPGLDYNEQFF,TGTGCCAGCAACCCGGGACTAGACTACAATGAGCAGTTCTTC,.,TRBD2,TRBV27,TRBJ2-1
CSARVTSGGGDTQYF,TGCAGTGCTAGAGTCACTAGCGGGGGCGGGGATACGCAGTATTTT,.,TRBD2,TRBV20-1,TRBJ2-3
CASSEASAGIYEQYF,TGTGCCAGCAGTGAAGCGAGTGCTGGGATCTACGAGCAGTACTTC,.,.,TRBV6-1,TRBJ2-7
CASSSGDPSTGELFF,TGTGCTAGCAGCTCAGGGGACCCTAGCACCGGGGAGCTGTTTTTT,.,.,TRBV7-7,TRBJ2-2
CASSPSRQGRYEQYF,TGTGCCAGCTCACCATCTAGGCAGGGCCGCTACGAGCAGTACTTC,.,.,TRBV18,TRBJ2-7
CASSFGVYNEQFF,TGTGCCAGCAGTTTCGGGGTCTACAATGAGCAGTTCTTC,.,.,TRBV12-3/TRBV12-4,TRBJ2-1
CSVALGAKNIQYF,TGCAGCGTCGCTTTGGGGGCCAAAAACATTCAGTACTTC,.,.,TRBV29-1,TRBJ2-4